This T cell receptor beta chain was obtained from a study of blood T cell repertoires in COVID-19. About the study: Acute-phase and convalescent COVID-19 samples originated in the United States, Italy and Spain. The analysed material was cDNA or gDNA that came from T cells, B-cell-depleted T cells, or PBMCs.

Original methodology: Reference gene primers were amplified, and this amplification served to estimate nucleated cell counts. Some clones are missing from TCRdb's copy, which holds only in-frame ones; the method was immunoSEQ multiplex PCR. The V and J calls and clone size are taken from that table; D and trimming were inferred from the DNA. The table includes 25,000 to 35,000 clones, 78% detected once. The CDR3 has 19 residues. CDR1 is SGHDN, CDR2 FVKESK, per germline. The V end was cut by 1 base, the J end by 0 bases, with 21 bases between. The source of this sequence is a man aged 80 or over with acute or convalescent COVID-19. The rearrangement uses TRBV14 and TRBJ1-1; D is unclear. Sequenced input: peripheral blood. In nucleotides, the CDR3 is TGTGCCAGCAGCCAAGGGAACCCAGGTAGGAGGTCACTGAACACTGAAGCTTTCTTT. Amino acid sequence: CASSQGNPGRRSLNTEAFF.